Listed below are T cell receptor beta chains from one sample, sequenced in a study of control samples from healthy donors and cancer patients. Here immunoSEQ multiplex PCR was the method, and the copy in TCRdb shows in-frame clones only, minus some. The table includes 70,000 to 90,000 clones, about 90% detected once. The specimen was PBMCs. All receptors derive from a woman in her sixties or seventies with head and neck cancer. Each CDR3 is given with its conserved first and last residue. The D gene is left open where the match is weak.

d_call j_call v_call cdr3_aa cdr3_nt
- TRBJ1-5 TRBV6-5 CASIRASDQSQPQHF TGTGCCAGTATTAGGGCCTCCGATCAGAGTCAGCCCCAGCATTTT
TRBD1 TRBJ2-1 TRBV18 CASSPGQVSYNEQFF TGTGCCAGCTCACCGGGACAGGTCTCCTACAATGAGCAGTTCTTC
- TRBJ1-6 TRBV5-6 CASSVENSPLHF TGTGCCAGCAGCGTAGAGAATTCACCCCTCCACTTT
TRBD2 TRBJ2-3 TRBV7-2 CASSLGLAVSTDTQYF TGTGCCAGCAGCTTAGGACTAGCGGTTAGCACAGATACGCAGTATTTT
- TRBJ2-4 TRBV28 CASSRAALRAKNIQYF TGTGCCAGCAGTAGGGCCGCCCTAAGGGCCAAAAACATTCAGTACTTC
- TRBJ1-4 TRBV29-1 CSVETQGWGEKLFF TGCAGCGTTGAGACGCAGGGTTGGGGTGAAAAACTGTTTTTT
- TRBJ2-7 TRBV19 CASSIGLAGYYEQYF TGTGCCAGTAGTATCGGCTTGGCAGGGTACTACGAGCAGTACTTC
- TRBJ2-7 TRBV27 CASSLLRGYEQYF TGTGCCAGCAGTTTACTGAGGGGGTACGAGCAGTACTTC
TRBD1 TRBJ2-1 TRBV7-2 CASSLIGTGYLEQFF TGTGCCAGCAGCTTAATCGGGACAGGGTACTTAGAGCAGTTCTTC
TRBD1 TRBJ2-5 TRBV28 CASSLTGAGRQYF TGTGCCAGCAGTTTAACAGGGGCCGGGCGTCAGTACTTC
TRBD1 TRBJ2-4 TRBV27 CASSLGQGLAKNIQYF TGTGCCAGCAGTTTGGGACAGGGATTAGCCAAAAACATTCAGTACTTC